The next 17 T cell receptor beta chains were all read from a single sample in a study of blood T cell repertoires in COVID-19 (dated by TCRdb to about 2020). Libraries were built with the immunoSEQ multiplex PCR assay. Held by TCRdb, this immuneACCESS table contains in-frame sequences only and omits some clones. Under half of the omission traces to an unresolved V gene where checked; the cause of the rest is unknown. The sample table shows about 480,000 clones, and less than 90% are seen once. The ten biggest clones cover 6.5% to 8.5% of the sample. Sample: PBMCs or T cells enriched from blood (not recorded which). The receptor set was obtained from a woman in her fifties or sixties who had recovered from COVID-19.

The gene calls are TRBV4-1 and TRBJ2-3; weak D call: TRBD1 (5 bases). There are 14 residues in the CDR3. Per the germline V gene, CDR1 is MGHRA and CDR2 is YSYEKL. Trimming left V 1 base short and J 2 bases short, with 7 bases between. The CDR3 region is CASSQVGHTDTQYF. The DNA of the CDR3 is TGCGCCAGCAGCCAAGTTGGACACACAGATACGCAGTATTTT.

This clone was detected a few times. The genes are TRBV10-3 and TRBJ1-5, with TRBD1 matching over 10 bases. CDR3 length: 14 residues. Germline V CDR1 and CDR2: ENHRY, SYGVKD. V trimming: 10 bases; J trimming: 3 bases; junction bases outside the gene matches: 6. The CDR3 is CATKTGGNNQPQHF. In nucleotides, the CDR3 is TGTGCCACAAAGACAGGGGGCAACAATCAGCCCCAGCATTTT.

This clone appeared once. The J gene is TRBJ1-2, the V gene TRBV5-1; 7 bases line up with TRBD1. V dropped 3 bases and J dropped 2; count of bases not matched to a gene: 4. The CDR3 spans 14 residues. Germline lookup yields CDR1 SGHRS and CDR2 YFSETQ. This CDR3 is CASSSGDSNYGYTF. As DNA, the CDR3 is TGCGCCAGCAGCTCAGGGGACAGCAACTATGGCTACACCTTC.

The chain has TRBV19 and TRBJ1-2, with TRBD1 identical over 10 bases. The germline V gene encodes CDR1 LNHDA and CDR2 SQIVND (reference sequence). The CDR3 has 16 amino acids. Germline trimming cut 3 bases from V and 4 bases from J; bases unmatched to any gene: 8. The CDR3 DNA reads as TGTGCCAGTAGTATCACTTACGGGACAGGGGCCTATGGCTACACCTTC. As protein: CASSITYGTGAYGYTF. Combining the CDR3 with reference TRBV19 and TRBJ1-2 gives the whole variable domain DGGITQSPKYLFRKEGQNVTLSCEQNLNHDAMYWYRQDPGQGLRLIYYSQIVNDFQKGDIAEGYSVSREKKESFPLTVTSAQKNPTAFYLCASSITYGTGAYGYTFGSGTRLTVV.

The chain links TRBV5-8 to TRBJ2-1; D possibly corresponds to TRBD1 (5 bases). The V gene lost 7 bases and the J gene lost 7 bases, with 30 bases spanning the gap. The CDR3 consists of 18 residues. The germline gives CDR1 SGHTS, CDR2 YDEGEE. The CDR3 sequence: CASPLPSLRTLTENEQFF. CDR3 DNA: TGTGCCAGCCCTTTACCTTCCCTCAGGACACTCACGGAGAATGAGCAGTTCTTC.

The chain is built from TRBV5-6 and TRBJ2-5, with D unresolved. Trimming pared 2 bases from V and 2 bases from J, leaving 7 bases between. The CDR3 covers 13 residues. Germline CDR1 is SGHDT and CDR2 is YYEEEE. CDR3 coding DNA: TGTGCCAGCAGCTTTTTAGTACAAGAGACCCAGTACTTC. Translation: CASSFLVQETQYF. The whole variable domain, filled in from reference TRBV5-6 and TRBJ2-5, reads DAGVTQSPTHLIKTRGQQVTLRCSPKSGHDTVSWYQQALGQGPQFIFQYYEEEERQRGNFPDRFSGHQFPNYSSELNVNALLLGDSALYLCASSFLVQETQYFGPGTRLLVL.

The gene calls are TRBV5-1 and TRBJ1-1; D is possibly TRBD1 (6 bases). This CDR3 is 12 amino acids long. V was clipped by 4 bases and J by 5 bases, with 9 bases between them. Germline loops: CDR1 SGHRS, CDR2 YFSETQ. The CDR3 loop reads CASSKQGTEAFF. The CDR3 region has the DNA TGCGCCAGCAGCAAACAGGGAACTGAAGCTTTCTTT.

This rearrangement joins TRBV5-1 to TRBJ1-4; 7 nucleotides line up with TRBD1. V was clipped by 5 bases and J by 5 bases; unmatched bases: 9. CDR1 and CDR2 from the germline V gene are SGHRS and YFSETQ. The length of the CDR3 is 15 residues. CDR3 nucleotide sequence: TGCGCCAGCAGTTCCGGGACAGCTAACAATGAAAAACTGTTTTTT. It translates to CASSSGTANNEKLFF.

This clone has a handful of counts. This rearrangement joins TRBV18 to TRBJ1-2, with D maybe TRBD1 (6 bases). Trimming took off 2 bases at V and 9 bases at J, with 19 bases between the two ends. The CDR3 has 15 amino acids. Looked up from germline, CDR1 is KGHSH and CDR2 is LQKENI. CDR3: CASSPSEDSKGSYTF. The DNA of the CDR3 is TGTGCCAGCTCACCATCGGAGGACAGCAAGGGAAGCTACACCTTC.

The rearrangement joins TRBV5-1 to TRBJ2-3, with a tentative D call TRBD1 (6 bases). V gave up 7 bases and J gave up 0 bases, with 18 bases separating them. CDR3 size: 16 residues. Per the germline V gene, CDR1 is SGHRS and CDR2 is YFSETQ. In nucleotides, the CDR3 is TGCGCCAGCGAAGGTGGCCCCAGGGGAAGCACAGATACGCAGTATTTT. Protein: CASEGGPRGSTDTQYF.

This chain links TRBV24-1 with TRBJ2-5; D is perhaps TRBD1 (6 bases). The CDR3 contains 17 residues. Per germline, CDR1 KGHDR and CDR2 SFDVKD. With 4 bases removed from V and 4 bases from J, the gap between germline ends came to 21 bases. The DNA for the CDR3 is TGTGCCACCAGTGAACCTACGATTACAGGGTTGGCAGAGACCCAGTACTTC. This gives the protein CATSEPTITGLAETQYF.

The chain is built from TRBV5-4 and TRBJ1-3, with D possibly matching TRBD1 (5 bases). The CDR3 covers 12 residues. From germline, CDR1 is SGHNT and CDR2 YYREEE (reference sequence). V was pared by 2 bases and J by 14 bases, with 14 bases between. CDR3 nucleotide sequence: TGTGCCAGCAGCTTCTATGCAGGGCCTTTATATTTT. Protein: CASSFYAGPLYF.

This clone was seen more than once but under ten times. The J gene is TRBJ1-6, the V gene TRBV7-2; no reliable D call. This CDR3 region has 16 residues. V lost 1 base to trimming and J lost 0 bases, with 7 bases between them. Germline-derived CDR1 and CDR2 are SGHTA and FQGNSA. The CDR3 DNA reads as TGTGCCAGCAGCTTAGACCGGAGCTCCTATAATTCACCCCTCCACTTT. Translated, it gives CASSLDRSSYNSPLHF. The complete variable domain, with remaining parts taken from reference TRBV7-2 and TRBJ1-6, reads GAGVSQSPSNKVTEKGKDVELRCDPISGHTALYWYRQSLGQGLEFLIYFQGNSAPDKSGLPSDRFSAERTGGSVSTLTIQRTQQEDSAVYLCASSLDRSSYNSPLHFGNGTRLTVT.

Note on this clone: Germline is not matched at one junction end, which may reflect a read error. CDR3 sequence (DNA): TGTGCTAGCAGCCCATTTACAGGGCTCTCTGGCTACACCTTC. The encoded protein is CASSPFTGLSGYTF. The genes are TRBV7-7 and TRBJ1-2, with D perhaps matching TRBD1 (6 bases). CDR1 is SSHAT and CDR2 is FNYEAQ in the germline V gene (reference sequence). This CDR3 region has 14 residues.

The CDR3 is CASSPLPTGTYGYTF. CDR3 DNA sequence: TGTGCCAGCTCACCACTACCCACAGGGACCTATGGCTACACCTTC. The J gene is TRBJ1-2, the V gene TRBV18; possibly TRBD1 for D (6 bases). Germline values: CDR1 KGHSH, CDR2 LQKENI. The V gene lost 1 base and the J gene lost 4 bases, with 13 bases spanning the gap. This CDR3 has 15 amino acids.

CDR3 sequence reads: CASRTGGASNQPQHF. For the CDR3, the DNA is TGTGCCAGCAGGACAGGGGGCGCGAGCAATCAGCCCCAGCATTTT. J is TRBJ1-5 and V is TRBV2; 10 bases line up with TRBD1. Trimming cost V 6 bases and J 1 base; bases outside gene matches: 3. The CDR3 is 15 amino acids. Germline loops: CDR1 SNHLY, CDR2 FYNNEI.

The V and J genes are TRBV10-3 and TRBJ1-1, with TRBD1 matching 7 bases. Germline CDR1 and CDR2: ENHRY and SYGVKD. After removal of 10 bases from V and 5 bases from J, the junction contained 10 bases not matched to a gene. CDR3 length: 13 amino acids. The CDR3 DNA is TGTGCCAGCCAGACAGGGAGTCAGACTGAAGCTTTCTTT. Translated, it gives CASQTGSQTEAFF.